The clone carrying this T cell receptor beta chain has just a few counts. No antigen is known for it. TCRdb passed the RT-PCR reads through MiXCR, listing each CDR3 protein once. The repertoire consists of over 450,000 distinct CDR3 sequences, with approximately 13% occurring once and the leading ten covering roughly 14%. This entry comes from a study of response to subunit inactivated influenza vaccine. Study results and limitations: Authors suggested that a seasonal influenza vaccination recruits few new T cells each time.

Germline CDR1 and CDR2: SQVTM and ANQGSEA. V lost 1 base to trimming and J lost 3 bases; unmatched junction nucleotides: 1. There are 14 residues in the CDR3. This chain links TRBV29-1 with TRBJ1-2; TRBD1 matches 11 bases. This sequence originates from a man in his fifties or sixties who received an inactivated influenza vaccine. Material: PBMCs from blood, obtained roughly 46 days after vaccination. The CDR3 region is CSVEAGQGDYGYTF. In DNA form, the CDR3 reads TGCAGCGTTGAAGCGGGACAGGGGGACTATGGCTACACCTTC.